Below are 30 T cell receptor beta chains sequenced from a single sample in a study of T cell repertoires in aging, cancer and after chemotherapy. TCR beta rearrangements were amplified from peripheral blood genomic DNA. TRB rearrangements spanning V, D and J were amplified using mixed TRB-A/B primers. TCRdb analysed the multiplex PCR reads with MiXCR anew, one entry per CDR3 protein. The sample includes about 12,000 distinct CDR3 sequences, around a quarter of them seen just once. Material for sequencing was blood. These receptors all come from a human donor with a blood cancer.

The V and J genes are TRBV4-2 and TRBJ2-3; no definite D call. Germline V gene lookup returns CDR1 LGHNA and CDR2 YNFKEQ. The V gene lost 1 base and the J gene lost 5 bases, with 16 bases spanning the gap. The CDR3 is made up of 16 amino acids. The CDR3 bases are TGTGCCAGCAGCCAAGCAGACAACGGTTGGGGAGATACGCAGTATTTT. Residues: CASSQADNGWGDTQYF.

V and J are TRBV7-2 and TRBJ2-2, with TRBD1 matching 9 bases. The CDR3 has 16 amino acids. Trimming took 5 bases from V and 5 from J; bases not matched to a gene: 9. Germline CDR1 and CDR2: SGHTA and FQGNSA. The CDR3 is CASSPRDRVLTGELFF. As DNA, the CDR3 is TGTGCCAGCAGCCCCCGGGACAGGGTGCTTACCGGGGAGCTGTTTTTT. Filled out from reference TRBV7-2 and TRBJ2-2, the complete variable domain reads GAGVSQSPSNKVTEKGKDVELRCDPISGHTALYWYRQSLGQGLEFLIYFQGNSAPDKSGLPSDRFSAERTGGSVSTLTIQRTQQEDSAVYLCASSPRDRVLTGELFFGEGSRLTVL.

This clonotype is a singleton in its sample. This may be a read error: a much more frequent sequence differs by one nucleotide. The chain uses TRBV27 and TRBJ2-7; 9 bases map to TRBD1. Germline V lookup: CDR1 MNHEY, CDR2 SMNVEV (reference sequence). The CDR3 is made up of 16 amino acids. Trimming at V came to 6 bases and at J to 1 base, leaving 10 bases not matched to a gene. The CDR3 DNA is TGTGCCAGCAGAAGGGATGGGACAGGGTCTTCCTACGAGCAGTACTTC. Translated, it gives CASRRDGTGSSYEQYF.

J is TRBJ1-1 and V is TRBV7-2; no clear D gene. This CDR3 spans 14 amino acids. Germline values: CDR1 SGHTA, CDR2 FQGNSA. V was clipped by 7 bases and J by 3 bases, with 15 bases between them. CDR3 region: CASTSVGSDTEAFF. The CDR3 region has the DNA TGTGCCAGCACCTCGGTGGGCTCGGACACTGAAGCTTTCTTT.

The DNA of the CDR3 is TGTGCCAGCAGCTTAGTATCCAGGGGGGAAGAAAAACTGTTTTTT. Translated: CASSLVSRGEEKLFF. The chain uses TRBV7-9 and TRBJ1-4; 7 bases align to TRBD1. Germline V lookup: CDR1 SEHNR, CDR2 FQNEAQ (reference sequence). The V segment lost 1 base and the J segment 8 bases; nucleotides outside the gene matches: 7. This CDR3 spans 15 amino acids.

The sample holds a few counts of this clonotype. This sequence joins TRBV5-1 and TRBJ2-2; no firm D call. Between the trimmed V and J ends, which lost 0 bases and 0 bases, there was a span of 6 bases. CDR3 length: 15 amino acids. Germline CDR1 and CDR2: SGHRS and YFSETQ. CDR3 region: CASSLEQPNTGELFF. Written as DNA, the CDR3 is TGCGCCAGCAGCTTGGAACAGCCGAACACCGGGGAGCTGTTTTTT.

Many counts were recorded for this clonotype. The J gene is TRBJ2-2, the V gene TRBV19, with TRBD1 identical over 8 bases. Germline lookup yields CDR1 LNHDA and CDR2 SQIVND (reference sequence). The CDR3 has 16 residues. V lost 2 bases, J lost 3 bases, and 5 bases stayed unmatched. The CDR3 sequence is CASSITGGVYTGELFF. The CDR3 DNA is TGTGCCAGTAGTATAACAGGGGGTGTTTACACCGGGGAGCTGTTTTTT.

This clonotype was seen many times. The V and J genes are TRBV30 and TRBJ1-6; tentatively, D is TRBD1 (5 bases). Germline V CDR1 and CDR2: GTSNPN, SVGIG (reference sequence). This CDR3 comprises 16 residues. Trimming removed 0 bases at V and 9 bases at J, with 18 bases between. This chain's CDR3 is CAWSVRSGTEPSPLHF. CDR3 nucleotide sequence: TGTGCCTGGAGTGTACGCTCCGGGACCGAACCTTCACCCCTCCACTTT.

This clonotype has more than one count but fewer than ten. The chain has TRBV19 and TRBJ1-1; D is uncertain. Trimming cost V 3 bases and J 5 bases, with 13 bases left between them. The CDR3 runs to 14 residues. From germline, CDR1 is LNHDA and CDR2 SQIVND (reference sequence). Here the CDR3 DNA reads TGTGCCAGTAGTATTTTCGTGAAAGTAACTGAAGCTTTCTTT. Protein product: CASSIFVKVTEAFF. Filled out from reference TRBV19 and TRBJ1-1, the complete variable domain reads DGGITQSPKYLFRKEGQNVTLSCEQNLNHDAMYWYRQDPGQGLRLIYYSQIVNDFQKGDIAEGYSVSREKKESFPLTVTSAQKNPTAFYLCASSIFVKVTEAFFGQGTRLTVV.

This clonotype is medium-sized within its sample. This chain connects TRBV29-1 to TRBJ2-2; D is ambiguous. V lost 6 bases and J 1 base, leaving 9 bases between the germline ends. CDR1 and CDR2 from the germline V gene are SQVTM and ANQGSEA. The CDR3 length is 13 residues. CDR3 sequence (DNA): TGCAGCGTCCGGGCCAAGAACACCGGGGAGCTGTTTTTT. This gives the protein CSVRAKNTGELFF.

The chain combines TRBV6-1 with TRBJ1-5; D unresolved. Looked up from germline, CDR1 is MNHNS and CDR2 is SASEGT. V shed 1 base and J shed 4 bases, with 8 bases lying between them. The CDR3 extends over 14 amino acids. CDR3 sequence: CASSEDSRNQPQHF. The CDR3 nucleotides read TGTGCCAGCAGTGAAGATTCCCGAAATCAGCCCCAGCATTTT.

This clonotype was seen a handful of times. This chain links TRBV18 with TRBJ1-1; 9 bases agree with TRBD1. This CDR3 has 15 amino acids. With V trimmed by 6 bases and J by 4 bases, 9 bases remained unmatched. CDR1 is KGHSH, CDR2 LQKENI, per germline. Here the CDR3 reads CASSAGTGRLTEAFF. The CDR3 DNA sequence: TGTGCCAGCTCGGCCGGGACAGGGCGTCTCACTGAAGCTTTCTTT.

The CDR3 loop is CSASTGVGAFF. Written as DNA, the CDR3 is TGCAGTGCATCGACAGGGGTTGGTGCTTTCTTT. The chain links TRBV20-1 to TRBJ1-1; 8 bases are shared with TRBD1. J lost 11 bases, V lost 6 bases, and 8 bases had no gene match. CDR3 length equals 11 residues. Germline-derived CDR1 and CDR2 are DFQATT and SNEGSKA (reference sequence).

The CDR3 coding sequence is TGCAGTGCTAGTATTAGCGGGGGGATTTACAATGAGCAGTTCTTC. Encoded protein: CSASISGGIYNEQFF. The chain combines TRBV20-1 with TRBJ2-1; 10 bases match TRBD2. CDR1 DFQATT and CDR2 SNEGSKA come from the germline V gene (reference sequence). J lost 4 bases, V lost 3 bases, and 6 bases had no gene match. This CDR3 has 15 residues.

This clonotype was seen repeatedly, ten times or more. This chain uses TRBV6-1 with TRBJ2-1, with a tentative D call TRBD2 (6 bases). There are 17 residues in the CDR3. Germline loops: CDR1 MNHNS, CDR2 SASEGT. V was trimmed by 7 bases and J by 4 bases, leaving 23 bases between them. The CDR3 loop is CASNSQVPSASYNEQFF. The CDR3 DNA follows: TGTGCCAGCAACTCCCAAGTTCCTAGCGCCTCTTACAATGAGCAGTTCTTC.

This clonotype has a count of ten or more. The chain has TRBV6-2 or TRBV6-3 and TRBJ2-5, with 8 nucleotides matching TRBD1. Germline values: CDR1 MNHEY, CDR2 SVGEGT. The CDR3 has 15 amino acids. J gave up 2 bases and V 6 bases, and 8 bases lay outside the gene matches. The CDR3 spells CASSRGTGLQETQYF. The CDR3 DNA sequence: TGTGCCAGCAGCCGAGGGACAGGCCTACAAGAGACCCAGTACTTC.

Note on this clonotype: A much larger clone lies a single base off, so this may be a read error. Since no conserved phenylalanine or tryptophan closes the CDR3, a read error is the likely cause. CDR3 loop: CAWRMVGGPYEQYY. In DNA form, the CDR3 reads TGTGCCTGGAGAATGGTGGGAGGGCCCTACGAGCAGTACTAC. The chain links TRBV30 to TRBJ2-7; TRBD2 aligns across 7 bases. This CDR3 comprises 14 residues. J was trimmed by 2 bases and V by 3 bases; bases with no gene match: 7. Per germline, CDR1 GTSNPN and CDR2 SVGIG (reference sequence).

Comment on this clonotype: A much larger clone differs by one base, so this may be a read error. The gene calls are TRBV6-6 and TRBJ2-5; 7 nucleotides align to TRBD1. CDR3 length equals 15 residues. The germline CDR1 and CDR2 sequences are MNHNY and SVGAGI (reference sequence). The chain's CDR3 is CASSGAGTVQESQYF. In DNA form, the CDR3 reads TGTGCCAGCAGTGGAGCCGGGACAGTTCAAGAGTCCCAGTACTTC.

This clonotype has only a few counts. Written as DNA, the CDR3 is TGTGCCAGCAGCACCCAGGGGTACGAGCAGTTCTTC. The encoded protein is CASSTQGYEQFF. V usage is TRBV6-1 and J usage is TRBJ2-1, with D perhaps matching TRBD1 (6 bases). The CDR3 sequence is 12 residues long. Trimming took 6 bases from V and 10 from J, leaving 13 bases between them. Germline-derived CDR1 and CDR2 are MNHNS and SASEGT.

The chain uses TRBV4-2 and TRBJ1-2; 7 bases line up with TRBD1. The CDR3 totals 14 residues. After removal of 3 bases from V and 4 bases from J, the junction contained 5 bases not matched to a gene. Germline assignment: CDR1 LGHNA and CDR2 YNFKEQ. The CDR3 coding sequence is TGTGCCAGCAGCCAGGACAGGAGCAGCTATGGCTACACCTTC. Translating it yields CASSQDRSSYGYTF.

This clonotype occurred once. V usage is TRBV20-1 and J usage is TRBJ1-3; 8 bases are a match to TRBD1. Germline V gene sequence: CDR1 DFQATT, CDR2 SNEGSKA (reference sequence). The CDR3 is made up of 18 amino acids. The V gene end was trimmed by 2 bases and the J gene end by 0 bases; junction bases not matched to a gene: 12. The CDR3 is CSARHLGDRLSSGNTIYF. The DNA of the CDR3 is TGCAGTGCTAGACATCTAGGGGACAGGTTAAGCTCTGGAAACACCATATATTTT.

This chain links TRBV5-6 with TRBJ2-7; 8 nucleotides align to TRBD1. This CDR3 is 14 amino acids long. The V and J ends lost 3 bases and 3 bases, in that order; junction bases with no gene match: 5. The germline CDR1 and CDR2 sequences are SGHDT and YYEEEE. CDR3 in DNA: TGTGCCAGCAGCTACCGGGACAGGAGCTACGAGCAGTACTTC. Translated: CASSYRDRSYEQYF.

This clonotype came up a few times. The CDR3 nucleotides are TGCGCCAGCAGCGCCTTACAGGGGGCGAACGGAAACACCATATATTTT. Protein product: CASSALQGANGNTIYF. The chain combines TRBV5-1 with TRBJ1-3; 9 bases are a match to TRBD1. V was pared by 4 bases and J by 4 bases, with 9 bases of the junction left unmatched. The germline gives CDR1 SGHRS, CDR2 YFSETQ. The length of the CDR3 is 16 residues. The full variable domain, with the rest looked up from reference TRBV5-1 and TRBJ1-3, is KAGVTQTPRYLIKTRGQQVTLSCSPISGHRSVSWYQQTPGQGLQFLFEYFSETQRNKGNFPGRFSGRQFSNSRSEMNVSTLELGDSALYLCASSALQGANGNTIYFGEGSWLTVV.

This clonotype was seen more than once but under ten times. This chain connects TRBV5-1 to TRBJ1-1; D is unresolved. Trimming shortened V by 1 base and J by 0 bases, and 13 bases separated the two germline ends. Germline lookup yields CDR1 SGHRS and CDR2 YFSETQ. The CDR3 is 16 residues long. In nucleotides, the CDR3 is TGCGCCAGCAGCTTGATTGTTCGCCACCTGAACACTGAAGCTTTCTTT. Residues: CASSLIVRHLNTEAFF.

This clonotype appeared many times. V usage is TRBV19 and J usage is TRBJ2-4, with D maybe TRBD2 (6 bases). Germline V gene sequence: CDR1 LNHDA, CDR2 SQIVND (reference sequence). CDR3 length: 15 amino acids. V lost 3 bases and J 5 bases, leaving 14 bases between the germline ends. The CDR3 is CASSIWDSDENIQYF. The CDR3 nucleotides read TGTGCCAGTAGTATCTGGGACTCGGACGAAAACATTCAGTACTTC.

The rearrangement links TRBV7-2 to TRBJ1-5; 10 bases line up with TRBD1. V dropped 5 bases and J dropped 5; count of bases not matched to a gene: 9. In germline, CDR1 is SGHTA, CDR2 FQGNSA. This CDR3 has 16 residues. The CDR3 bases are TGTGCCAGCAGCAATCGACAGGGGGCAGGAGATCAGCCCCAGCATTTT. It translates to CASSNRQGAGDQPQHF.

This clonotype was found many times. V usage is TRBV13 and J usage is TRBJ1-1; 11 nucleotides match TRBD1. This CDR3 has 14 amino acids. V was clipped by 5 bases and J by 5 bases; unmatched bases: 4. CDR1 is PRHDT, CDR2 FYEKMQ, per germline (reference sequence). The CDR3 here is CASSPGDRGTEAFF. The CDR3 coding sequence is TGTGCCAGCAGCCCCGGGGACAGGGGGACTGAAGCTTTCTTT.

The sample holds many counts of this clonotype. The chain carries TRBV5-6 and TRBJ2-7, with 8 bases fitting TRBD1. The CDR3 spans 15 residues. J lost 4 bases, V lost 3 bases, and 9 bases had no gene match. The germline CDR1 and CDR2 sequences are SGHDT and YYEEEE. The CDR3 DNA is TGTGCCAGCAGCTCTTGGACAGGGTGGACGTACGAGCAGTACTTC. It translates to CASSSWTGWTYEQYF.

This clonotype counts as medium-sized. V gene TRBV5-6 combines with J gene TRBJ2-5; 10 positions match TRBD2. The J segment lost 4 bases and the V segment lost 4 bases, leaving 10 bases of the junction unmatched. Germline assignment: CDR1 SGHDT and CDR2 YYEEEE. The CDR3 length is 16 residues. The CDR3: CASSLGASGGLETQYF. CDR3 bases: TGTGCCAGCAGCCTGGGCGCTAGCGGGGGACTAGAGACCCAGTACTTC.

The rearrangement links TRBV7-6 to TRBJ2-7; D is uncertain. Trimming cost V 1 base and J 3 bases, with 7 bases left between them. The CDR3 runs to 13 residues. CDR1 is SGHVS, CDR2 FNYEAQ, per germline. CDR3 region: CASSLGPNYEQYF. The CDR3 DNA follows: TGTGCCAGCAGCTTAGGGCCAAACTACGAGCAGTACTTC.